This T cell receptor (beta chain) was captured by sequencing in a study of T cell repertoires in cytomegalovirus infection (dated by TCRdb to between 2018 and 2021). For context, the study as a whole: Donor HLA type was relevant to the analysis, because carriage of CMV infection together with the matching HLA type was indicated by public TCR beta signatures. Study-level results and caveats: The ex vivo response was dominated by HLA-C-restricted CMV-specific TCR beta clonotypes, which also provided the single most frequent clonotype in two of eight donors. In both this cohort and an independent roughly 350-donor cohort, the cumulative frequency of public TCR beta family members distinguished carriers of CMV infection plus the relevant HLA type.

Germline trimming: 0 bases from V, 3 bases from J; junction bases outside gene matches: 7. The CDR3 numbers 15 residues from cysteine through phenylalanine. Here the CDR3 DNA is all that survives: 45 bases in frame from base 1. According to the germline V gene (reference sequence), CDR1 reads DFQATT and CDR2 reads SNEGSKA. Sequencing was carried out with an Illumina HiSeq 1500. TCRdb reworked the public reads: Q25 trimming with fastp, MiXCR clone assembly, productive beta chains retained. CDR3 protein duplicates are merged, each entry listing the most common genes and DNA. In this sample the table shows more than 500,000 distinct CDR3 sequences, about 15% of which occur a single time. Jointly, the top ten make up 20% to 30% of the sample. This clonotype was seen just once. The antigen it recognizes is unknown. Qualities for individual bases were not recorded, and no much larger clone is one base off. One read amounts to weak evidence.

The rearrangement combines TRBV20-1 with TRBJ1-1, with 7 junctional bases fitting TRBD1. Sequenced sample: CD8+ T cells from PBMCs. The TCR sequence derives from a human donor in good health (CMV status not recorded). Some clones in this sample may be carry-over from other donors' samples. The nucleotides read TGCAGTGCTAGAGACCGACAGGGAGCCTACACTGAAGCTTTCTTT. Protein translation: CSARDRQGAYTEAFF.